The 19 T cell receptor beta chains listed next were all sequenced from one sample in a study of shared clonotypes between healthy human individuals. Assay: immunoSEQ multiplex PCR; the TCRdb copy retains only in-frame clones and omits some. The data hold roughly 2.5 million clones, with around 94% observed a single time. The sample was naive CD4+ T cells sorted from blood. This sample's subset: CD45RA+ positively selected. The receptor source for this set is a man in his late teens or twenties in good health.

CDR3 nucleotides: TGTGCCAGTAGACAGGGAGCTGGAAACACCATATATTTT. Its translation: CASRQGAGNTIYF. The V call is TRBV7-2, the J call TRBJ1-3; 7 positions agree with TRBD1. V shed 9 bases, J shed 2 bases, and the junction held 4 bases outside the gene matches. CDR1 and CDR2 (germline): SGHTA, FQGNSA. The CDR3 contains 13 residues.

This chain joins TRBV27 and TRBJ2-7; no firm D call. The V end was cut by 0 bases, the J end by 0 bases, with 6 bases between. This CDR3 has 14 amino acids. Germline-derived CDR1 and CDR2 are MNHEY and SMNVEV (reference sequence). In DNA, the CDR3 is TGTGCCAGCAGTTTATCAATTAGCTCCTACGAGCAGTACTTC. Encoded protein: CASSLSISSYEQYF.

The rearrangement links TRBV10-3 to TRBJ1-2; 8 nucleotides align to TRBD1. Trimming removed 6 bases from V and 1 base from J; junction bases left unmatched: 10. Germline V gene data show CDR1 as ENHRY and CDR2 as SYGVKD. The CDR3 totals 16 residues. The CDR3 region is CAISLIRTGSNYGYTF. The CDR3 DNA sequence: TGTGCCATCAGCTTAATCCGGACAGGGAGTAACTATGGCTACACCTTC.

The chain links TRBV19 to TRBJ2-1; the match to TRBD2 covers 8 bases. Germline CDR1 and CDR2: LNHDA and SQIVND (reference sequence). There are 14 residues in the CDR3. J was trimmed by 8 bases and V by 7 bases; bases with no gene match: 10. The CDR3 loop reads CASKPGLVGYEQFF. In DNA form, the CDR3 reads TGTGCCAGTAAACCGGGACTAGTAGGCTATGAGCAGTTCTTC. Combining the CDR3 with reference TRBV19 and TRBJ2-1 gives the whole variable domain DGGITQSPKYLFRKEGQNVTLSCEQNLNHDAMYWYRQDPGQGLRLIYYSQIVNDFQKGDIAEGYSVSREKKESFPLTVTSAQKNPTAFYLCASKPGLVGYEQFFGPGTRLTVL.

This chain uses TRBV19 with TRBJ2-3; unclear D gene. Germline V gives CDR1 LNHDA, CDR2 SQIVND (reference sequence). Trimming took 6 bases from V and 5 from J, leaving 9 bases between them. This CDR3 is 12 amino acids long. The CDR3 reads CASRRNGDTQYF. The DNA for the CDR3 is TGTGCCAGTAGAAGAAACGGAGATACGCAGTATTTT.

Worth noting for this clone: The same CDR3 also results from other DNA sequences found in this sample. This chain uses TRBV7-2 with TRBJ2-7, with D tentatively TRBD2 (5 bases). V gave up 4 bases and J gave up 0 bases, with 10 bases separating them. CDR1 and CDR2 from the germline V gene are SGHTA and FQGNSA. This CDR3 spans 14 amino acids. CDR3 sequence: CASSSSGSSYEQYF. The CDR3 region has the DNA TGTGCCAGCAGCTCTTCGGGGAGCTCCTACGAGCAGTACTTC.

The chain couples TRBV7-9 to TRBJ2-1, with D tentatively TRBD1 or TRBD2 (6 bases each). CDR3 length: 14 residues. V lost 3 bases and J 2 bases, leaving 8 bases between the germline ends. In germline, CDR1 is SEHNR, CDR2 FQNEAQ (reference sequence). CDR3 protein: CASSFGGPYNEQFF. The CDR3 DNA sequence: TGTGCCAGCAGCTTCGGGGGCCCCTACAATGAGCAGTTCTTC.

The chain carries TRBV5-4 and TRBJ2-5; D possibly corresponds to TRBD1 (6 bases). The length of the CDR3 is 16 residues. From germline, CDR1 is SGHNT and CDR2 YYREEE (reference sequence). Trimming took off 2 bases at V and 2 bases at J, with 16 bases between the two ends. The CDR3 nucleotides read TGTGCCAGCAGCTTAAACCCCGGACAGCTGCAAGAGACCCAGTACTTC. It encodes CASSLNPGQLQETQYF.

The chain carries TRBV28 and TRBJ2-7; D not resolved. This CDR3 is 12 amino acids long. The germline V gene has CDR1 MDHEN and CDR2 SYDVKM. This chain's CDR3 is CATHQELYEQYF. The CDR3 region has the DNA TGTGCTACACACCAAGAGCTCTACGAGCAGTACTTC.

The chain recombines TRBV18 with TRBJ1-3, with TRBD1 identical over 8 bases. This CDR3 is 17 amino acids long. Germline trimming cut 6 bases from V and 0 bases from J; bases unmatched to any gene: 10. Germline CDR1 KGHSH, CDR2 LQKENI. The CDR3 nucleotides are TGTGCCAGCTCTACCGGGACAGGTTCTAACTCTGGAAACACCATATATTTT. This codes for CASSTGTGSNSGNTIYF. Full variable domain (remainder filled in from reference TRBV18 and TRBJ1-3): NAGVMQNPRHLVRRRGQEARLRCSPMKGHSHVYWYRQLPEEGLKFMVYLQKENIIDESGMPKERFSAEFPKEGPSILRIQQVVRGDSAAYFCASSTGTGSNSGNTIYFGEGSWLTVV.

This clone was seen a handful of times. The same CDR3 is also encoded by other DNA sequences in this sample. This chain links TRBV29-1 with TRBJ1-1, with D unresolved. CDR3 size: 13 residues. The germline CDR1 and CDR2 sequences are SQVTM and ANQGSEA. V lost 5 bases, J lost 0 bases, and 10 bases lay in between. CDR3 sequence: CSVRGRLNTEAFF. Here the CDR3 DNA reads TGCAGCGTTCGTGGCAGGTTGAACACTGAAGCTTTCTTT.

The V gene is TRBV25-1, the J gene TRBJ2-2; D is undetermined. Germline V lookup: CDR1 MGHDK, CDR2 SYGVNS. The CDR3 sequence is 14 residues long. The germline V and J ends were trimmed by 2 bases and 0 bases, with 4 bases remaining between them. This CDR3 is CASSETANTGELFF. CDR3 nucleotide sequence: TGTGCCAGCAGTGAAACCGCGAACACCGGGGAGCTGTTTTTT.

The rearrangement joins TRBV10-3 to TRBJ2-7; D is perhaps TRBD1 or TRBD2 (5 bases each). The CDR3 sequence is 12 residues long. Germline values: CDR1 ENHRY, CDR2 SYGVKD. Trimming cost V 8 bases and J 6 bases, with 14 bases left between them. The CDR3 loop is CAILGPGTEQYF. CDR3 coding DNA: TGTGCCATCCTAGGGCCCGGGACCGAGCAGTACTTC.

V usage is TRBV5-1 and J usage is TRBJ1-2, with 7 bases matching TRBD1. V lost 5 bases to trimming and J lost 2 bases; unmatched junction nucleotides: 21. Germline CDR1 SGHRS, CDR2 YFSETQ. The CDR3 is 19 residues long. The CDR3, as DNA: TGCGCCAGCAGATTAGAACGTCTCCGACCAGGGGGGATGAACTATGGCTACACCTTC. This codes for CASRLERLRPGGMNYGYTF.

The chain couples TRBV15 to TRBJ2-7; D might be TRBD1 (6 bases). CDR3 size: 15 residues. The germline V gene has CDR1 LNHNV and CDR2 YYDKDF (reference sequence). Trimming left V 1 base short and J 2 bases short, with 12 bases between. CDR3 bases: TGTGCCACCAGCAGAGGGATGGGACAAACCTACGAGCAGTACTTC. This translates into CATSRGMGQTYEQYF.

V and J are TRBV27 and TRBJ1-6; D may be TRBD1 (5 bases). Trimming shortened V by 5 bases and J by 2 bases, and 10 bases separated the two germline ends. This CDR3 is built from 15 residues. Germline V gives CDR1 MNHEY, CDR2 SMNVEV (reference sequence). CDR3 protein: CASSPQGTYNSPLHF. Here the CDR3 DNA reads TGTGCCAGCAGTCCTCAGGGTACCTATAATTCACCCCTCCACTTT.

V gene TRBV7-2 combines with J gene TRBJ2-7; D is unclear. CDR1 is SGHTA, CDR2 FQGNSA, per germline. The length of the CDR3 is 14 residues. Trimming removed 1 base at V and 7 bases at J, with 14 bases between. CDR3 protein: CASSLDTGPWEQYF. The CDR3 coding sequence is TGTGCCAGCAGCTTAGATACCGGCCCCTGGGAGCAGTACTTC.

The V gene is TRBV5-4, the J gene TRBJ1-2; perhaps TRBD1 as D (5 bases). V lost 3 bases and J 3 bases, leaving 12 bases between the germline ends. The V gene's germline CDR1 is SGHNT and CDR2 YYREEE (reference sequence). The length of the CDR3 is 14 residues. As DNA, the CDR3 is TGTGCCAGCAGCTCTCAGGGTCCCCACTATGGCTACACCTTC. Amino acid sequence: CASSSQGPHYGYTF.

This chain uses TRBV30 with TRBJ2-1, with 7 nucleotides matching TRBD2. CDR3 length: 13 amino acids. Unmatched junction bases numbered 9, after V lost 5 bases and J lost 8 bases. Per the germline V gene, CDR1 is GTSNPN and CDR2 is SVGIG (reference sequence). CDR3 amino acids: CAWGGGRVDEQFF. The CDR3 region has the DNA TGTGCCTGGGGTGGCGGGAGAGTCGATGAGCAGTTCTTC.